This T cell receptor beta chain comes out of a study of blood T cell repertoires in COVID-19. Trimming cost V 8 bases and J 4 bases; bases outside gene matches: 10. Germline CDR1 and CDR2: MNHEY and SVGAGI. The CDR3 has 15 amino acids. Study processing details: How many nucleated cells were present was estimated from reference gene primer amplification. TCRdb's table, derived via immunoSEQ multiplex PCR, lists solely in-frame clones and lacks some. From that table come the V and J calls and clone size; the DNA was used to work out D and trimming. The sample shows roughly 240,000 clones, just under 85% of them seen only once.

The chain uses TRBV6-5 and TRBJ1-3, with TRBD1 identical over 8 bases. Sequencing was carried out using peripheral blood. The source is a woman over 75 with acute or convalescent COVID-19. CDR3 residues: CASGSTGAEGNTIYF. CDR3 DNA sequence: TGTGCCAGCGGATCGACAGGGGCGGAAGGAAACACCATATATTTT.